The 8 T cell receptor beta chains below all came from one sample that was sequenced in a study of blood T cells in healthy people across ages. A second PCR of roughly 6 to 12 cycles used a sample-barcoded 5' primer and a J-beta primer mix. TCRdb fed the 5' RACE reads into MiXCR, producing one record per CDR3 protein. The sample contains about 680,000 distinct CDR3 sequences, about 52% of which appear only once. The sample taken for sequencing was blood. Receptors were obtained from a woman aged 55-70 years in good health.

The CDR3 sequence: CASSRLGTDTEYF. In DNA, the CDR3 is TGTGCCAGCAGCAGATTAGGGACAGATACGGAATATTTT. V and J are TRBV12-3 or TRBV12-4 and TRBJ2-3, with TRBD1 matching over 7 bases. The CDR3 is 13 residues long. V lost 6 bases and J lost 15; bases outside the gene matches: 15.

The table lists this clonotype with a few counts. This chain links TRBV6-2 or TRBV6-3 with TRBJ2-7; D may be TRBD1 (5 bases). Germline CDR1 and CDR2: MNHEY and SVGEGT. V was clipped by 3 bases and J by 7 bases, with 16 bases between them. The CDR3 sequence is 14 residues long. The CDR3 here is CASSYARGYNEQYF. The CDR3 DNA reads as TGTGCCAGCAGTTATGCAAGGGGTTACAATGAGCAGTACTTC.

The genes are TRBV12-3 or TRBV12-4 and TRBJ2-1; TRBD2 is a possible D gene (6 bases). Trimming left V 6 bases short and J 5 bases short, with 17 bases between. The CDR3 length is 15 residues. CDR3 amino acids: CASSRPGTFDNEQFF. The CDR3 region has the DNA TGTGCCAGCAGCCGACCAGGGACTTTCGACAATGAGCAGTTCTTC.

The chain uses TRBV25-1 and TRBJ2-2; D could derive from TRBD1 or TRBD2 (5 bases each). The CDR3 spans 15 residues. V lost 2 bases and J 4 bases, leaving 11 bases between the germline ends. Germline loops: CDR1 MGHDK, CDR2 SYGVNS. CDR3 loop: CASSERLTGTGELFF. CDR3 bases: TGTGCCAGCAGTGAACGACTAACAGGCACCGGGGAGCTGTTTTTT.

V gene TRBV7-2 combines with J gene TRBJ1-1, with 8 bases aligning to TRBD1. With V trimmed by 8 bases and J by 4 bases, 3 bases remained unmatched. The germline gives CDR1 SGHTA, CDR2 FQGNSA. The CDR3 runs to 12 residues. The CDR3 region has the DNA TGTGCCAGCCGGACAGGGTCCACTGAAGCTTTCTTT. The encoded protein is CASRTGSTEAFF.

The rearrangement links TRBV20-1 to TRBJ2-1, with 11 bases that match TRBD2. The CDR3 runs 16 residues. CDR1 DFQATT and CDR2 SNEGSKA come from the germline V gene (reference sequence). Losses at the gene ends were 4 bases for V and 4 bases for J; bases not matched to a gene: 9. CDR3 coding DNA: TGCAGTGCTAACGCCCCAACTAGCGGGAGATACAATGAGCAGTTCTTC. This encodes CSANAPTSGRYNEQFF.

V gene TRBV5-5 combines with J gene TRBJ2-1; the D is unclear. TRBJ2-7 explains the end of the DNA better; the J call may be wrong. The CDR3 consists of 15 residues. Germline loops: CDR1 SGHKS, CDR2 YYEKEE (reference sequence). The CDR3, as DNA: TGTGCCAGCACCACCCTAGGGATTTTCTCTTACGAGCAGTACTTC. Translation gives CASTTLGIFSYEQYF.

The rearrangement uses TRBV6-2 or TRBV6-3 and TRBJ2-1, with TRBD2 matching over 11 bases. V lost 6 bases, J lost 2 bases, and 6 bases stayed unmatched. The V gene's germline CDR1 is MNHEY and CDR2 SVGEGT. The CDR3 is made up of 16 amino acids. The CDR3 reads CASSRLAGGAYNEQFF. CDR3 coding DNA: TGTGCCAGCAGCCGTCTAGCGGGAGGAGCCTACAATGAGCAGTTCTTC.